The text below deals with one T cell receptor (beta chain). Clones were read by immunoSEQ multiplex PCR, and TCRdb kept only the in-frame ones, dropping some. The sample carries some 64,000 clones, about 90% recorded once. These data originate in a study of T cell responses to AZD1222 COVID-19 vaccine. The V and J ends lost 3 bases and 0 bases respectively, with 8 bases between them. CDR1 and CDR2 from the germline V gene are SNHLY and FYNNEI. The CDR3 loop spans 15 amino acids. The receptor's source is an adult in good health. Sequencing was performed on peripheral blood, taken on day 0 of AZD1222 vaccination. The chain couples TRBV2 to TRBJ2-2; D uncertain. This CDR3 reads CASSEQLSNTGELFF. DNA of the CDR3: TGTGCCAGCAGTGAGCAGCTTTCGAACACCGGGGAGCTGTTTTTT.